This T cell receptor (beta chain) was sequenced during a study of PD-1 blockade in classical Hodgkin lymphoma. The method was immunoSEQ multiplex PCR; TCRdb's version includes in-frame clones alone and lacks a portion of them. The sample lists about 35,000 clones, 80% to 95% seen once, with 0.2% to 0.3% in the top ten. Trimming took 5 bases from V and 0 from J, leaving 15 bases between them. Germline V gives CDR1 SGHVS, CDR2 FNYEAQ. The CDR3 has 16 amino acids. After autologous stem cell transplantation all patients relapsed, and prior brentuximab vedotin exposure differed between cohorts. Out of thawed PBMCs, magnetic negative selection purified CD4+ T cells.

The sequenced sample was CD4+ T cells from blood, obtained at baseline. This sequence joins TRBV7-6 and TRBJ2-3, with a tentative D call TRBD2 (6 bases). The TCR originated in a human donor with classical Hodgkin lymphoma. This chain's CDR3 is CASSPSGGVSTDTQYF. Written as DNA, the CDR3 is TGTGCCAGCAGCCCATCGGGCGGGGTTAGCACAGATACGCAGTATTTT.